Sequencing of this T cell receptor beta chain was carried out in a study of identifying expanded T cells in peripheral blood (dated by TCRdb to the late 2010s). With respect to the entire study: Four technical replicates, made by sequencing separate aliquots from the same pool of genomic DNA, were compared pairwise.

In the case of this clone: The antigen it recognizes is unknown. No qualities accompany the bases; no much larger clone lies one base away.

The CDR3 starts with the cysteine, ends with the phenylalanine, and has 13 residues. Of all the DNA, just the CDR3 is kept, 39 bases in frame from base 1. CDR1 MNHEY and CDR2 SMNVEV were looked up in the germline V gene (reference sequence). V drops 7 bases and J drops 3 bases, leaving 13 bases in between. No immune events such as infections were documented for the healthy donors during the collection period. Time-dependent variance in a beta-binomial model of T-cell clone differential abundance was calibrated using healthy-donor blood repertoires as a training cohort. The training cohort comprised approximately ten healthy donors, 3 female and 7 male. On average the donors were 43 years old, and their ages spanned roughly 29 to 64 years. Obtained from a commercial supplier, whole blood was collected from each healthy donor at three time points set around 2 weeks apart. For immunosequencing, genomic DNA was extracted from unsorted whole blood.

What the study reported, not specific to this receptor: The binomial model flagged approximately 1.1 differentially abundant clones between technical replicates but 15 to 17 over roughly two weeks and about 19 over around 4 weeks. Both the number of clones called differentially abundant and the false-positive rate were significantly reduced by the beta-binomial model across all healthy-donor time intervals. Variance in clone template counts between roughly 2-week samples significantly increased with total template count across all healthy donors. The authors expected that over much longer intervals, such as months to years, biological variance in healthy repertoires might increase even further.

TCRbeta CDR3 regions were profiled with the immunoSEQ Assay using bias-controlled multiplex PCR amplification of genomic DNA. In the paper's pipeline: The absolute abundance of each unique TCRbeta CDR3 region was quantified after sequences were collapsed and filtered. Two models were used to test differential abundance: a binomial model (Fisher-equivalent) and a beta-binomial model that adds time-dependent variance fitted from healthy donors. Clones with fewer than 5 combined templates were excluded, and clones with Benjamini-Hochberg FDR below 0.01 were called differentially abundant. The form v = (b*log(k)+a)^2 was used to model beta-binomial variance as a function of total template count across the two samples. TCRdb took this table from immuneACCESS and kept in-frame rearrangements with V and J called. Such tables lack part of the clones; where checked against another copy, unresolved V genes explain under half of the gap, and the rest is unexplained. V, J and clone size reflect that table, while D and trimming were determined from the DNA. The sample data list approximately 59,000 clones, and approximately 90% of these were observed just once. The top ten clones comprise roughly 3.5% of the sample.

The TCR was taken from a person aged 18 to 75 in good health. This chain is built from TRBV27 and TRBJ2-7; the D gene is tentatively TRBD1 or TRBD2, each matching 6 bases. The material sequenced was blood. The CDR3 is CASNRGPNYEQYF. Here is the DNA: TGTGCCAGCAACCGGGGGCCTAACTACGAGCAGTACTTC.